The 10 T cell receptor beta chains below come from one sample, sequenced in a study of blood T cell repertoires in COVID-19. Assay used: immunoSEQ multiplex PCR; TCRdb lists only in-frame clones, some missing. The sample shows under 200,000 clones, 79% of them seen only once. What was sequenced was peripheral blood. The receptors were gathered from a woman aged 55-70 years with COVID-19, enrolled during active disease.

The chain recombines TRBV4-1 with TRBJ1-6; 7 nucleotides match TRBD1. This CDR3 contains 17 residues. Germline CDR1 and CDR2: MGHRA and YSYEKL. Trimming cost V 2 bases and J 7 bases; bases outside gene matches: 11. The CDR3 loop reads CASSQPSQGRRNSPLHF. CDR3 DNA: TGCGCCAGCAGCCAACCATCACAGGGGCGACGGAATTCACCCCTCCACTTT.

This chain joins TRBV21-1 and TRBJ2-3; TRBD2, as called in the table, went unchecked against the DNA. TRBV21-1 is listed as a pseudogene. The CDR3 covers 17 residues. The CDR3 sequence: CASSKGVAARETDTQYF. The CDR3 DNA reads TGTGCCAGCAGCAAAGGAGTCGCCGCGAGAGAGACAGATACGCAGTATTTT.

The chain couples TRBV7-9 to TRBJ2-3, with D unresolved. The CDR3 totals 13 residues. V gave up 4 bases and J gave up 1 base, with 6 bases separating them. Looked up from germline, CDR1 is SEHNR and CDR2 is FQNEAQ (reference sequence). CDR3 sequence (DNA): TGTGCCAGCAGCTCCCTCGGCACAGATACGCAGTATTTT. This translates into CASSSLGTDTQYF.

Concerning this clone: One end of the junction varies from germline; a read error may be responsible. The rearrangement links TRBV7-7 to TRBJ2-2; 7 bases are shared with TRBD1. The germline V gene has CDR1 SSHAT and CDR2 FNYEAQ (reference sequence). CDR3 length: 15 amino acids. CDR3 nucleotide sequence: TGTGCTAGCAGCCCAGACAGGGTGGTCGGCGGGGAGCTGTTTTTT. Translating gives CASSPDRVVGGELFF.

The gene calls are TRBV7-3 and TRBJ1-1; no definite D call. CDR1 and CDR2 from the germline V gene are SGHTA and FQGTGA. This CDR3 contains 13 residues. V was pared by 3 bases and J by 2 bases, with 7 bases between. The CDR3 sequence is CASSLDSNTEAFF. The CDR3 region has the DNA TGTGCCAGCAGCTTGGACTCCAACACTGAAGCTTTCTTT.

V and J are TRBV29-1 and TRBJ2-2; weak D call: TRBD1 (5 bases). Germline CDR1 SQVTM, CDR2 ANQGSEA. Trimming took 7 bases from V and 2 from J, leaving 14 bases between them. The CDR3 runs 14 residues. The CDR3 DNA sequence: TGCAGCGCTGGTCAGGGTCTCAACACCGGGGAGCTGTTTTTT. This codes for CSAGQGLNTGELFF.

The chain is built from TRBV3-1 (or the pseudogene TRBV3-2) and TRBJ2-2, with 10 bases lining up with TRBD2. The CDR3 extends over 18 amino acids. Germline CDR1 is LGHDT and CDR2 is YNNKEL (reference sequence). V gave up 5 bases and J gave up 5 bases; unmatched junction bases: 14. Here the CDR3 reads CASSKAPGAGGLTGELFF. The CDR3 DNA reads as TGTGCCAGCAGCAAGGCCCCTGGAGCGGGGGGGCTAACCGGGGAGCTGTTTTTT.

This chain joins TRBV7-9 and TRBJ1-2; D gene ambiguous. Germline-derived CDR1 and CDR2 are SEHNR and FQNEAQ (reference sequence). The germline V and J ends were trimmed by 5 bases and 4 bases, with 14 bases remaining between them. This CDR3 is 14 amino acids long. The CDR3 bases are TGTGCCAGCAGCATAGACCCCGGGGTCTATGGCTACACCTTC. Translated, it gives CASSIDPGVYGYTF.

The chain joins TRBV5-4 to TRBJ2-3, with a tentative D call TRBD2 (6 bases). Trimming left V 4 bases short and J 1 base short, with 16 bases between. The CDR3 is 16 amino acids. In germline, CDR1 is SGHNT, CDR2 YYREEE (reference sequence). This CDR3 is CASSIGTSSRTDTQYF. CDR3 bases: TGTGCCAGCAGCATAGGGACTTCCTCCCGCACAGATACGCAGTATTTT.

A few counts support this clone. V gene TRBV7-2 combines with J gene TRBJ2-7, with TRBD1 identical over 9 bases. The CDR3 is made up of 15 amino acids. CDR1 is SGHTA, CDR2 FQGNSA, per germline. V trimming: 2 bases; J trimming: 0 bases; junction bases outside the gene matches: 2. Here the CDR3 DNA reads TGTGCCAGCAGCTTAACAGGGGGCCTCTCCTACGAGCAGTACTTC. Amino acid sequence: CASSLTGGLSYEQYF.